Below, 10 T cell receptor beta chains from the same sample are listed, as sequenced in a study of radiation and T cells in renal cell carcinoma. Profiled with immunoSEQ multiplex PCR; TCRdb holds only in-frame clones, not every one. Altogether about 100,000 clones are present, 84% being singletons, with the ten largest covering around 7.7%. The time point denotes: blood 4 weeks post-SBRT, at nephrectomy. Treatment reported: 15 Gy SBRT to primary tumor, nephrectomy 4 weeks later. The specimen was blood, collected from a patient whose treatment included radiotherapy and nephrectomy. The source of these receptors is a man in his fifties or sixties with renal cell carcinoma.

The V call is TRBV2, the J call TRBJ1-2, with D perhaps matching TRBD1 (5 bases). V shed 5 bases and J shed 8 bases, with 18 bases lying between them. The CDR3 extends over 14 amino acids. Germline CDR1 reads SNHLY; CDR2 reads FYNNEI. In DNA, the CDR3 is TGTGCCAGCAGTAATCTCCGGGGGGATGGGGGCTACACCTTC. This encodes CASSNLRGDGGYTF.

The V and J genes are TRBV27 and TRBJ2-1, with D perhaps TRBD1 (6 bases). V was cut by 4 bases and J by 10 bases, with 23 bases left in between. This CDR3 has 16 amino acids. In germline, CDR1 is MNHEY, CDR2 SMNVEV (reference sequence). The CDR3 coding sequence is TGTGCCAGCAGTTCTCTGAATGTTATCACCACAGGGGAGCAGTTCTTC. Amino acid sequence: CASSSLNVITTGEQFF.

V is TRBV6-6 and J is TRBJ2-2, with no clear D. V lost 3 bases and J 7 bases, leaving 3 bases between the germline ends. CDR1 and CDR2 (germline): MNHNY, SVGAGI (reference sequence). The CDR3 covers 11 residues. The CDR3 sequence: CASSYGGELFF. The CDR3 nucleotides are TGTGCCAGCAGTTATGGCGGGGAGCTGTTTTTT.

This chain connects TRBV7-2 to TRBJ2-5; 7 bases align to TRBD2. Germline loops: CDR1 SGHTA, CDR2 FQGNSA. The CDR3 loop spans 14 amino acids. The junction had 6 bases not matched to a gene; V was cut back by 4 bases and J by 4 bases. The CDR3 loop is CASSSGTIRETQYF. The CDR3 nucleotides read TGTGCCAGCAGCTCGGGGACTATTCGAGAGACCCAGTACTTC.

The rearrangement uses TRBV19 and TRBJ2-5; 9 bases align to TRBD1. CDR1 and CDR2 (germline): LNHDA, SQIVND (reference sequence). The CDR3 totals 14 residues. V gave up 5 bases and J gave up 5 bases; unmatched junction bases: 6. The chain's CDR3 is CASSGGQGHETQYF. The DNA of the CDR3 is TGTGCCAGTAGTGGGGGACAGGGCCACGAGACCCAGTACTTC. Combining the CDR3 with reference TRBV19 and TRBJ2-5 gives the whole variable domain DGGITQSPKYLFRKEGQNVTLSCEQNLNHDAMYWYRQDPGQGLRLIYYSQIVNDFQKGDIAEGYSVSREKKESFPLTVTSAQKNPTAFYLCASSGGQGHETQYFGPGTRLLVL.

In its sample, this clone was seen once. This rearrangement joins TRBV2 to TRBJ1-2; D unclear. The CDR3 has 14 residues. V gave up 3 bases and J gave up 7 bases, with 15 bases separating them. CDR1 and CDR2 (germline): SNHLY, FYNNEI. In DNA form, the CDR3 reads TGTGCCAGCAGTGACAGTTCCAGAAAGGGTGGCTACACCTTC. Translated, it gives CASSDSSRKGGYTF.

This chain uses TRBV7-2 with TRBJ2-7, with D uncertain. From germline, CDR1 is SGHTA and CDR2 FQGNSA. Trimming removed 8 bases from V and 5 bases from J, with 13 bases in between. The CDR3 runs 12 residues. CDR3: CASGKVNHEQYF. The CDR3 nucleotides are TGTGCCAGCGGAAAGGTAAATCACGAGCAGTACTTC.

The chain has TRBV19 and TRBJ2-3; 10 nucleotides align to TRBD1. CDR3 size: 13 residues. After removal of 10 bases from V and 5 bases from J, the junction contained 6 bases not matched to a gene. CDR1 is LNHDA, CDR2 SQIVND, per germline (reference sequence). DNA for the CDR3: TGTGCCATCTCGGGACAGGGGTTAGATACGCAGTATTTT. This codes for CAISGQGLDTQYF.

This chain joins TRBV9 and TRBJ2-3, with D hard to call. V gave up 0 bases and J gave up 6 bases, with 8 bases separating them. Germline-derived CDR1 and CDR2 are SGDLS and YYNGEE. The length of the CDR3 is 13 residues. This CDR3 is CASSVGPPDTQYF. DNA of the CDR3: TGTGCCAGCAGCGTAGGCCCCCCGGATACGCAGTATTTT.

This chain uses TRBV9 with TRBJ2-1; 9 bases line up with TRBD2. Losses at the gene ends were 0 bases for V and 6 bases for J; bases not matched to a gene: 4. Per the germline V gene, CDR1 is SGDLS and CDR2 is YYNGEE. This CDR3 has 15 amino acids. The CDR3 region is CASSVGGRAVNEQFF. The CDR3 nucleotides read TGTGCCAGCAGCGTAGGCGGGAGGGCCGTCAATGAGCAGTTCTTC.